This T cell receptor (beta chain) was sequenced for a study of blood T cells in healthy people across ages. A J-beta primer mix and a sample-barcoded 5' primer were used in a second PCR of about 7 to 12 cycles. TCRdb passed the 5' RACE reads through MiXCR, listing each CDR3 protein once. The sample consists of about 1,400,000 distinct CDR3 sequences, 35% to 45% of them appearing once. Specimen: blood. This clonotype originated in a woman aged 18-29 years in good health.

The CDR3: CASADSSYEQYF. In DNA, the CDR3 is TGTGCCAGCGCGGACTCCTCCTACGAGCAGTACTTC. This sequence joins TRBV2 and TRBJ2-7; possibly TRBD2 for D (5 bases). The germline V gene encodes CDR1 SNHLY and CDR2 FYNNEI. The length of the CDR3 is 12 residues. Between the trimmed V and J ends, which lost 8 bases and 0 bases, there was a span of 8 bases.